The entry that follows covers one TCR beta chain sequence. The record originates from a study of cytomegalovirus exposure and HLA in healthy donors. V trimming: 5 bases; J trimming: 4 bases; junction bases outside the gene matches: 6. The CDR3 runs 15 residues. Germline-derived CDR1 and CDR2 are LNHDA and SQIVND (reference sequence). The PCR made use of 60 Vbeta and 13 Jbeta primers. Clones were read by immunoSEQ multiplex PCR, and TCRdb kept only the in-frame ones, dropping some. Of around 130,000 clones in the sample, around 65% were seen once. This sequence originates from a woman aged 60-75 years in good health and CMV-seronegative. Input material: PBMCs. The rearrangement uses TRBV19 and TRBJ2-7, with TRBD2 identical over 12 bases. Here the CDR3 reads CASSPTSGSPYEQYF. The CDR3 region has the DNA TGTGCCAGTAGTCCGACTAGCGGGAGCCCTTACGAGCAGTACTTC. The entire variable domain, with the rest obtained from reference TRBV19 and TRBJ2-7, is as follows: DGGITQSPKYLFRKEGQNVTLSCEQNLNHDAMYWYRQDPGQGLRLIYYSQIVNDFQKGDIAEGYSVSREKKESFPLTVTSAQKNPTAFYLCASSPTSGSPYEQYFGPGTRLTVT.